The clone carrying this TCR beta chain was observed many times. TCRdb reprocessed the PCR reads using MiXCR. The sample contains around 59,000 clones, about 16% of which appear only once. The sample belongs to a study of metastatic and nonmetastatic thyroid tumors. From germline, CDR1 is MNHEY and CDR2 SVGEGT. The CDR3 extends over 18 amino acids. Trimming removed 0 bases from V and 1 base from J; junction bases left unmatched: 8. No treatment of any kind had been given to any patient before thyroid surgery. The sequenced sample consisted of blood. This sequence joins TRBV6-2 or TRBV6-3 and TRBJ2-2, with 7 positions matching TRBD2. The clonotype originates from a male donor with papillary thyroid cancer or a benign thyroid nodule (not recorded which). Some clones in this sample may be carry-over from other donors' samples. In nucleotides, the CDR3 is TGTGCCAGCAGTTACTCCAGGAAGGGAGGGTGGAACACCGGGGAGCTGTTTTTT. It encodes CASSYSRKGGWNTGELFF.